The clone carrying this T cell receptor beta chain was picked up a small number of times. This entry comes from a study of regulatory T cells in long-lasting Graves disease. The time point here: newly diagnosed GD, antithyroid drugs for less than 3 months. The TCR library used RNA extracted from PBMCs. V was shortened by 5 bases and J by 0 bases, with 8 bases between the two germline ends. The CDR3 loop spans 15 amino acids. The germline V gene encodes CDR1 MNHNS and CDR2 SASEGT. Assembly of TCR beta libraries relied on iRepertoire HTBI primers together with Arm-PCR of CDR3 regions. TCRdb fed the multiplex PCR reads into MiXCR, producing one record per CDR3 protein. The repertoire consists of fewer than 650,000 distinct CDR3 sequences, with under 20% occurring once and the leading ten covering around 19%. The data also belong to a second study, concerning T cells in Graves' hyperthyroidism and ophthalmopathy. As that study records: Primed by the HTBI set, a first-round RT-PCR was run on the TCR CDR3.

The rearrangement links TRBV6-1 to TRBJ2-6; D remains unclear. Sequences were derived from peripheral blood mononuclear cells (PBMCs), sampled at new diagnosis, from a patient treated with antithyroid drugs. The sequence derives from a woman between 25 and 40 years old with Graves disease. The DNA of the CDR3 is TGTGCCAGCAGTCCCCACCGCTCTGGGGCCAACGTCCTGACTTTC. Translating it yields CASSPHRSGANVLTF.